This TCR beta chain was identified in a study of cytomegalovirus exposure and HLA in healthy donors. At the time of sampling, donors were nominally healthy, though unrecorded immune exposures were likely. Regarding this clone: Its antigen is as yet unknown.

Overall study results and limits: The listing of 150 to 200 TCR beta chains classed them as cytomegalovirus-associated.

Amplification used 60 Vbeta primers and 13 Jbeta primers. Profiled with immunoSEQ multiplex PCR; TCRdb holds only in-frame clones, not every one. The data contain 100,000 to 150,000 clones, roughly 79% of them singletons. Germline lookup yields CDR1 SEHNR and CDR2 FQNEAQ (reference sequence). This CDR3 has 15 amino acids. The J segment lost 0 bases and the V segment lost 4 bases, leaving 5 bases of the junction unmatched. V is TRBV7-9 and J is TRBJ2-7; 8 positions agree with TRBD1. Sequenced input: PBMCs. This clonotype was obtained from a woman aged 40 to 49 in good health and CMV-seronegative. Here the CDR3 reads CASSSPTGGSYEQYF. CDR3 bases: TGTGCCAGCAGCTCTCCTACAGGGGGCTCCTACGAGCAGTACTTC.